Listed here are 11 T cell receptor beta chains from one sample, sequenced in a study of cytomegalovirus exposure and HLA in healthy donors. The PCR was carried out with 60 Vbeta primers and 13 Jbeta primers. The repertoire was sequenced with immunoSEQ multiplex PCR; TCRdb's copy has only in-frame clones and lacks some. The sample has approximately 110,000 clones, 75% to 85% seen once; the top ten hold roughly 2.1%. Sequencing used PBMCs. Receptors were obtained from a man aged 25-45 years in good health and CMV-seronegative.

This clone turned up a few times. V usage is TRBV5-4 and J usage is TRBJ1-6; TRBD1 matches 11 bases. From germline, CDR1 is SGHNT and CDR2 YYREEE (reference sequence). The V and J ends lost 4 bases and 17 bases, in that order; junction bases with no gene match: 11. The CDR3 has 14 residues. The CDR3 sequence is CASSEGQGARPVHF. DNA of the CDR3: TGTGCCAGCAGCGAAGGACAGGGGGCAAGGCCGGTCCACTTT.

The V gene is TRBV6-5, the J gene TRBJ2-1, with a tentative D call TRBD2 (6 bases). This CDR3 region has 13 residues. V was clipped by 6 bases and J by 5 bases, with 11 bases between them. Germline V gene lookup returns CDR1 MNHEY and CDR2 SVGAGI. The CDR3 sequence is CASSPERDNEQFF. Written as DNA, the CDR3 is TGTGCCAGCAGCCCTGAGCGGGACAATGAGCAGTTCTTC.

V usage is TRBV7-6 and J usage is TRBJ2-3; weak D call: TRBD2 (6 bases). The CDR3 sequence is 15 residues long. Germline V gives CDR1 SGHVS, CDR2 FNYEAQ. Trimming pared 1 base from V and 4 bases from J, leaving 12 bases between. The CDR3 nucleotides are TGTGCCAGCAGCTTAGGAACGGGGGTCCCAGATACGCAGTATTTT. Amino acids: CASSLGTGVPDTQYF.

CDR3 coding DNA: TGTGCCAGCAGCTTAGGGACTAGCGATGAGACCCAGTACTTC. Its protein is CASSLGTSDETQYF. This rearrangement joins TRBV7-6 to TRBJ2-5, with 9 nucleotides matching TRBD2. Germline CDR1 SGHVS, CDR2 FNYEAQ. This CDR3 is 14 amino acids long. J was trimmed by 5 bases and V by 1 base; bases with no gene match: 2.

This chain joins TRBV4-1 and TRBJ2-5; D is unresolved. CDR3 size: 14 residues. Germline V gene lookup returns CDR1 MGHRA and CDR2 YSYEKL. V was cut by 1 base and J by 3 bases, with 9 bases left in between. As DNA, the CDR3 is TGCGCCAGCAGCCAAGTGGCCTTAAAAGAGACCCAGTACTTC. It yields the protein CASSQVALKETQYF.

The table lists this clone with a few counts. The genes are TRBV29-1 and TRBJ2-1; no reliable D call. CDR1 and CDR2 (germline): SQVTM, ANQGSEA. The CDR3 runs to 13 residues. Trimming stripped 7 bases from V and 7 bases from J, with 17 bases between. In DNA, the CDR3 is TGCAGCGCCCGCAAAGCAACAGTAAATGAGCAGTTCTTC. It codes for CSARKATVNEQFF.

This clone has only a few counts. The chain links TRBV7-3 to TRBJ2-6; possible D gene TRBD1, 6 bases. V lost 5 bases and J lost 4, with 18 bases in between. This CDR3 has 17 amino acids. Per germline, CDR1 SGHTA and CDR2 FQGTGA. CDR3 residues: CASSLNPTGTGANVLTF. The CDR3 coding sequence is TGTGCCAGCAGCCTAAATCCTACAGGGACCGGGGCCAACGTCCTGACTTTC.

The V gene is TRBV5-1, the J gene TRBJ1-1; maybe TRBD1 (6 bases). Germline lookup yields CDR1 SGHRS and CDR2 YFSETQ. Trimming left V 4 bases short and J 1 base short, with 8 bases between. The CDR3 extends over 13 amino acids. The CDR3 region has the DNA TGCGCCAGCAGCGTGGGACAGAACACTGAAGCTTTCTTT. Translation: CASSVGQNTEAFF.

The chain joins TRBV7-9 to TRBJ2-7, with 7 bases that match TRBD2. V lost 6 bases and J lost 4; bases outside the gene matches: 6. Germline-derived CDR1 and CDR2 are SEHNR and FQNEAQ (reference sequence). The CDR3 totals 13 residues. CDR3 residues: CASRSGVEYEQYF. Here the CDR3 DNA reads TGTGCCAGCAGGAGCGGGGTGGAGTACGAGCAGTACTTC.

The V and J genes are TRBV2 and TRBJ2-7, with 7 nucleotides matching TRBD1. This CDR3 contains 12 residues. Germline V CDR1 and CDR2: SNHLY, FYNNEI. Losses at the gene ends were 6 bases for V and 5 bases for J; bases not matched to a gene: 4. The CDR3 DNA reads as TGTGCCAGCAGCCCTAGGGGGCACGAGCAGTACTTC. Translation gives CASSPRGHEQYF.

The V and J genes are TRBV7-2 and TRBJ1-2; 8 bases fit TRBD1. CDR3 size: 13 residues. Germline V gene sequence: CDR1 SGHTA, CDR2 FQGNSA. Trimming cost V 5 bases and J 4 bases; bases outside gene matches: 3. The CDR3 nucleotides read TGTGCCAGCAGCCTACAGGGGGTCTATGGCTACACCTTC. Its translation: CASSLQGVYGYTF.